This TCR beta chain originates from a study of monozygotic twins with inflammatory bowel disease. Germline lookup yields CDR1 SGHRS and CDR2 YFSETQ. The CDR3 is 14 amino acids. TCRdb derives one entry per CDR3 protein from the 5' RACE reads, leaving out DNA. Its listing shows about 440,000 distinct CDR3 sequences. The TCR sequence derives from a human donor with ulcerative colitis or Crohn's disease, or a healthy co-twin of an affected twin (not recorded which). The sequencing sample was made of blood. The chain couples TRBV5-1 to TRBJ2-3. CDR3 amino acids: CASSLNGVTDTQYF. The full variable domain, its missing parts supplied by reference TRBV5-1 and TRBJ2-3, is KAGVTQTPRYLIKTRGQQVTLSCSPISGHRSVSWYQQTPGQGLQFLFEYFSETQRNKGNFPGRFSGRQFSNSRSEMNVSTLELGDSALYLCASSLNGVTDTQYFGPGTRLTVL.